The 24 T cell receptor beta chains below come from one sample, sequenced in a study of Graves' ophthalmopathy and Graves' hyperthyroidism. Amplification of TCR beta CDR3 regions used RNA transcripts. The workflow started with a first-round RT-PCR run with HTBI primers and then moved on to a second-round multiplex PCR. MiXCR, applied by TCRdb to the multiplex PCR reads, yields one record per CDR3 protein. The sample yields about 660,000 distinct CDR3 sequences, over 40% seen once. The specimen was peripheral blood. These receptors came from an adult man with Graves' ophthalmopathy.

The chain carries TRBV6-5 and TRBJ1-1; no clear D. Germline lookup yields CDR1 MNHEY and CDR2 SVGAGI. Trimming cost V 4 bases and J 0 bases, with 15 bases left between them. This CDR3 comprises 16 residues. The CDR3 sequence is CASSLLMGGLNTEAFF. The CDR3 DNA is TGTGCCAGCAGTTTACTTATGGGAGGGCTGAACACTGAAGCTTTCTTT.

The chain is built from TRBV9 and TRBJ2-5, with D perhaps matching TRBD1 (6 bases). The CDR3 length is 15 residues. Trimming took off 3 bases at V and 5 bases at J, with 17 bases between the two ends. In germline, CDR1 is SGDLS, CDR2 YYNGEE. The CDR3 DNA reads as TGTGCCAGCAGCGCTGGGGCAGGGGTGAGCGAGACCCAGTACTTC. It specifies CASSAGAGVSETQYF.

This clonotype was seen repeatedly, ten times or more. The chain is built from TRBV7-2 and TRBJ1-1, with D tentatively TRBD1 (6 bases). Trimming stripped 2 bases from V and 10 bases from J, with 14 bases between. Per the germline V gene, CDR1 is SGHTA and CDR2 is FQGNSA. The length of the CDR3 is 13 residues. The CDR3 spells CASSLNFGRGAFF. CDR3 DNA: TGTGCCAGCAGCTTAAATTTCGGCAGGGGAGCTTTCTTT.

This clonotype was seen at least ten times. CDR3 loop: CASSFGGIHTGELFF. For the CDR3, the DNA is TGTGCCAGCAGCTTTGGAGGGATTCACACCGGGGAGCTGTTTTTT. V usage is TRBV7-3 and J usage is TRBJ2-2; a weak D match, TRBD2 (6 bases). The CDR3 has 15 residues. V dropped 3 bases and J dropped 3 bases, with 11 bases sitting between them. CDR1 and CDR2 (germline): SGHTA, FQGTGA. Filled out from reference TRBV7-3 and TRBJ2-2, the complete variable domain reads GAGVSQTPSNKVTEKGKYVELRCDPISGHTALYWYRQSLGQGPEFLIYFQGTGAADDSGLPNDRFFAVRPEGSVSTLKIQRTERGDSAVYLCASSFGGIHTGELFFGEGSRLTVL.

There are many counts of this clonotype. The V and J genes are TRBV15 and TRBJ2-5; D unclear. Germline V gene sequence: CDR1 LNHNV, CDR2 YYDKDF (reference sequence). The CDR3 is 12 amino acids. Trimming pared 0 bases from V and 2 bases from J, leaving 1 base between. DNA of the CDR3: TGTGCCACCAGCAGAGATCAAGAGACCCAGTACTTC. This translates into CATSRDQETQYF.

This clonotype was seen at least ten times. The chain has TRBV6-1 and TRBJ1-5, with a possible D match to TRBD1 (5 bases). The V gene lost 1 base and the J gene lost 0 bases, with 7 bases spanning the gap. This CDR3 comprises 15 residues. Germline V gives CDR1 MNHNS, CDR2 SASEGT. The CDR3 DNA sequence: TGTGCCAGCAGTGAAGGAGGGGTTAGCAATCAGCCCCAGCATTTT. Amino acids: CASSEGGVSNQPQHF.

The V call is TRBV7-8, the J call TRBJ1-2; the match to TRBD1 covers 7 bases. Germline trimming cut 3 bases from V and 8 bases from J; bases unmatched to any gene: 12. The CDR3 is made up of 15 amino acids. Germline loops: CDR1 SGHVS, CDR2 FQNEAQ. The CDR3 DNA follows: TGTGCCAGCAGCTTGAGAGGGCAGGGGGGCTACGGCTACACCTTC. Translated, it gives CASSLRGQGGYGYTF.

This clonotype was picked up many times. The rearrangement joins TRBV9 to TRBJ1-6, with D maybe TRBD1 (5 bases). Trimming removed 3 bases from V and 8 bases from J, with 15 bases in between. Germline assignment: CDR1 SGDLS and CDR2 YYNGEE. The CDR3 has 15 amino acids. CDR3 DNA sequence: TGTGCCAGCAGCGCCCAGGGCCGACTGGATTCACCCCTCCACTTT. Protein: CASSAQGRLDSPLHF.

In the case of this clonotype: One end of the junction does not line up with germline, which may come from a read error. The CDR3: CASSEGPGQGDSPLHF. DNA of the CDR3: TGCGCCAGCAGTGAGGGACCGGGACAGGGGGATTCACCCCTCCACTTC. This chain joins TRBV10-2 and TRBJ1-6, with TRBD1 matching over 11 bases. Germline lookup yields CDR1 WSHSY and CDR2 SAAADI. CDR3 length: 16 amino acids.

Ten or more counts support this clonotype. This chain's CDR3 is CASSPPDQETQYF. CDR3 coding DNA: TGTGCCAGTAGTCCGCCAGACCAAGAGACCCAGTACTTC. The chain carries TRBV19 and TRBJ2-5; D gene uncertain. Trimming pared 5 bases from V and 0 bases from J, leaving 7 bases between. The CDR3 loop spans 13 amino acids. Per germline, CDR1 LNHDA and CDR2 SQIVND (reference sequence).

The chain links TRBV5-5 to TRBJ1-2, with 9 bases aligning to TRBD1. The germline V gene has CDR1 SGHKS and CDR2 YYEKEE (reference sequence). The CDR3 is made up of 15 amino acids. With 0 bases clipped from V and 6 bases from J, the junction kept 6 bases outside the gene matches. CDR3: CASSLVQGARDGYTF. The CDR3 DNA sequence: TGTGCCAGCAGCTTGGTACAGGGGGCGCGGGATGGCTACACCTTC.

This clonotype was recorded at least ten times. The chain is built from TRBV14 and TRBJ2-5; D is unclear. Trimming stripped 0 bases from V and 5 bases from J, with 13 bases between. The CDR3 is made up of 15 amino acids. Germline CDR1 SGHDN, CDR2 FVKESK. The CDR3 protein is CASSQESGVSETQYF. In nucleotides, the CDR3 is TGTGCCAGCAGCCAAGAATCTGGCGTTTCGGAGACCCAGTACTTC.

This chain joins TRBV7-2 and TRBJ1-2; D may be TRBD1 (6 bases). The CDR3 has 16 amino acids. The V and J ends lost 11 bases and 7 bases respectively, with 29 bases between them. CDR1 is SGHTA, CDR2 FQGNSA, per germline. This CDR3 reads CAWSVSRAGEFRGYTF. In nucleotides, the CDR3 is TGTGCCTGGAGTGTATCGCGGGCAGGGGAATTTCGTGGCTACACCTTC.

This clonotype was observed at least ten times. J is TRBJ1-1 and V is TRBV7-2; 8 bases line up with TRBD1. Germline V lookup: CDR1 SGHTA, CDR2 FQGNSA. The ends lost 2 bases at V and 8 bases at J; junction bases unmatched: 4. The CDR3 runs to 13 residues. DNA for the CDR3: TGTGCCAGCAGCTTATCAGGGGGCGTGGAAGCTTTCTTT. This encodes CASSLSGGVEAFF.

This clonotype came up many times. The chain uses TRBV12-3 or TRBV12-4 and TRBJ1-5, with D perhaps TRBD1 (6 bases). Trimming removed 6 bases from V and 4 bases from J, with 10 bases in between. The CDR3 sequence is 13 residues long. Here the CDR3 reads CASRYRANQPQHF. CDR3 sequence (DNA): TGTGCCAGCAGGTACAGGGCGAATCAGCCCCAGCATTTT.

The chain links TRBV25-1 to TRBJ1-4; 9 bases match TRBD1. Trimming at V came to 3 bases and at J to 10 bases, leaving 12 bases not matched to a gene. Germline V gene data show CDR1 as MGHDK and CDR2 as SYGVNS. This CDR3 is 16 amino acids long. Here the CDR3 reads CASSDLGTGMMGKLFF. CDR3 coding DNA: TGTGCCAGCAGTGACCTAGGGACAGGGATGATGGGAAAACTGTTTTTT.

This clonotype appeared a few times. The CDR3 DNA follows: TGCGCCAGCAGCCAAGGGCAGCGGGGGGCCCAAGAGACCCAGTACTTC. Its protein is CASSQGQRGAQETQYF. The gene calls are TRBV4-1 and TRBJ2-5; 9 bases map to TRBD2. The germline V gene encodes CDR1 MGHRA and CDR2 YSYEKL. The trim removed 1 base at V and 1 base at J, leaving 4 bases unmatched. There are 16 residues in the CDR3.

This clonotype was picked up many times. This chain joins TRBV4-3 and TRBJ2-7; D perhaps matches TRBD1 (7 bases). Looked up from germline, CDR1 is LGHNA and CDR2 is YSLEER. This CDR3 is built from 13 residues. The V gene lost 1 base and the J gene lost 6 bases, with 10 bases spanning the gap. The CDR3 bases are TGCGCCAGCAGCCAAGTCCAGGGGGGCGAGCAGTACTTC. Protein sequence: CASSQVQGGEQYF.

The J gene is TRBJ2-7, the V gene TRBV7-4; the match to TRBD1 covers 12 bases. The germline V gene encodes CDR1 SGHVT and CDR2 SQSDAQ. The CDR3 runs to 15 residues. The trim removed 4 bases at V and 5 bases at J, leaving 6 bases unmatched. The CDR3 coding sequence is TGTGCCAGCAGCTCGGGACAGGGGGCGCCCCACGAGCAGTACTTC. Translation gives CASSSGQGAPHEQYF.

J is TRBJ1-5 and V is TRBV7-2; TRBD1 matches 7 bases. CDR1 and CDR2 (germline): SGHTA, FQGNSA. The V segment lost 3 bases and the J segment 4 bases; nucleotides outside the gene matches: 6. The CDR3 has 15 residues. CDR3 nucleotides: TGTGCCAGCAGCTTTGGAGGGACAGAAAATCAGCCCCAGCATTTT. The encoded protein is CASSFGGTENQPQHF.

This clonotype has ten or more counts. The chain combines TRBV2 with TRBJ2-7, with a possible D match to TRBD2 (6 bases). This CDR3 contains 13 residues. Per the germline V gene, CDR1 is SNHLY and CDR2 is FYNNEI. Trimming took 8 bases from V and 3 from J, leaving 14 bases between them. The CDR3 sequence: CASLGLALYEQYF. The CDR3 DNA sequence: TGTGCCAGCCTAGGGCTAGCGCTCTACGAGCAGTACTTC.

The chain couples TRBV29-1 to TRBJ2-7, with 7 nucleotides matching TRBD1. The V and J ends lost 5 bases and 6 bases, in that order; junction bases with no gene match: 7. Germline CDR1 reads SQVTM; CDR2 reads ANQGSEA. The CDR3 sequence is 12 residues long. This CDR3 reads CSVLDRDGEQYF. CDR3 nucleotides: TGCAGCGTTCTTGACAGGGACGGCGAGCAGTACTTC.

This clonotype is a singleton in its sample. One base away lies a much larger clone, so this may be a sequencing read error. The CDR3 region is CSARGSSSYEQYF. The CDR3 region has the DNA TGCAGTGCTAGAGGGTCCAGCTCCTACGAGCAGTACTTC. J is TRBJ2-7 and V is TRBV20-1; D call uncertain. Trimming took off 1 base at V and 0 bases at J, with 7 bases between the two ends. The CDR3 sequence is 13 residues long. Germline V gene sequence: CDR1 DFQATT, CDR2 SNEGSKA (reference sequence).

This clonotype turned up a few times. The V and J genes are TRBV4-1 and TRBJ1-1, with TRBD1 matching over 8 bases. Germline values: CDR1 MGHRA, CDR2 YSYEKL. The V gene end was trimmed by 1 base and the J gene end by 3 bases; junction bases not matched to a gene: 7. The CDR3 consists of 16 residues. Here the CDR3 reads CASSQVGQGADTEAFF. As DNA, the CDR3 is TGCGCCAGCAGCCAAGTCGGGCAGGGGGCTGACACTGAAGCTTTCTTT.